This record looks at one TCR beta chain sequence and its context. Its specific antigen is unknown. Base qualities are missing; no much larger clone stands one base away. From its cysteine to its phenylalanine, the CDR3 spans 16 amino acids. The kept DNA is CDR3 alone, 48 bases in frame from the first base. The junction shows trimming of 8 bases on V and 3 bases on J, and the gene matches do not reach 13 bases of it. Looking up the germline V gene (reference sequence) yields CDR1 MNHEY and CDR2 SMNVEV. TCR CDR3 regions were amplified from genomic DNA by multiplex PCR using the deep immunoSEQ assay. Extracted genomic DNA from each cell subset was spread evenly across all wells of several immunoSEQ 96-well plates, with each plate serving as a replicate. For sorted subsets, each replicate PCR was loaded with 200 ng genomic DNA, equivalent to approximately 27,000 T cell genomes. Purified libraries were measured with a Qubit 3.0 fluorometer, size-checked on a Bioanalyzer 2100, and measured again with the KAPA Library Quantification kit. Every immunoSEQ 96-well plate was sequenced on a separate single-read 150-cycle Illumina NextSeq 550 flow cell. The authors' analysis ran thus. The immunoSEQ output contained only junctional sequences without quality scores, so filtering could not match that applied to full-length reads. To assign V/J genes and CDR3, sequences were annotated against IMGT germline references using PyIR, a Python wrapper for IgBLAST v1.9. Reads were removed for weak V/J assignments (E-value above 1e-6), missing CDR3, stop codons, out-of-frame junctions, or ambiguous translated residues. V3J clonotypes were defined by identical inferred V gene, J gene, and CDR3 amino acid sequence. Percentage overlap between repertoires was calculated by dividing the number of shared unique clonotypes by the size of the smaller repertoire. Repertoire richness was assessed with RTK rarefaction, the Chao1 estimator, and Recon v2.1 estimates of unobserved clonotypes. OLGA was used to compute generation probabilities for all TCRbeta clonotypes that the gDNA method yielded from a few donors. The immuneACCESS repertoire file appears here via TCRdb, limited to in-frame rearrangements. These files lack a portion of the clones; in checked studies, under half of the deficit traces to unresolved V genes, and the cause of the others is not known. V, J and clone size were drawn from that table, and D and trimming were deduced from the DNA. The sample yields about 2 million clones; about 95% were counted once. The biggest ten clones account for 1% to 1.3% of the sample.

For the CD8 naive samples, CD45RO-negative cells were positively selected for CCR7, yielding a CD45RA+CCR7+ population from which TemRA cells were excluded. The donors were healthy, HIV-negative adults with no recently reported acute infections or vaccinations. Every donor was a Caucasian adult living in Nashville, Tennessee, USA. Blood was obtained by leukapheresis, after which PBMCs were separated by Ficoll-Histopaque density gradient centrifugation and cryopreserved in liquid nitrogen vapor phase. Analytical flow cytometry was used to check the purity and quantity of every magnetically sorted T cell population. From each sorted fraction, genomic DNA was isolated and quantified by UV absorbance on a Nanodrop 2000c. These data are taken from a study of shared clonotypes between healthy human individuals (TCRdb year 2020). Regarding the research as a whole: The cohort included a few men and two women between 18 and 49 years of age. For each donor, three plates each were used for CD4 naive and CD4 memory, two plates were used for CD8 naive, and one plate was used for CD8 memory. The study deeply sequenced blood TCR repertoires of five healthy adults to estimate repertoire size and the extent of clonotype sharing between individuals. To increase sequencing depth and limit assay-specific biases, different laboratories used diverse techniques to prepare libraries and sequence TCR repertoires. Leukapheresis yielded between about 0.9 and 8.9 billion PBMCs per donor.

General findings and caveats noted by the study authors: Sampling was restricted to blood, and TCR repertoires in tissue are likely to differ from TCR repertoires in blood. Because the study included only a small number of donors, the genetic and exposure-history diversity represented was limited. Clonotypes shared by all four sorted-subset donors showed higher generation probabilities than non-shared clonotypes. Incomplete sequencing was indicated by rarefaction of sorted-subset datasets, despite the large sequencing depth. Pairwise subsampling led to the expectation that sequencing depth would affect the degree of clonotype sharing among donors. Sharing across several donors was observed for roughly 5.4% of naive CD4, under 4% of naive CD8, about 2.5% of memory CD4, and approximately 0.41% of memory CD8 clonotypes. Naive subsets generally had larger estimated clonotype richness than memory subsets.

Sequences were obtained from naive CD8+ T cells sorted from blood. The meaning of the sample's cell subset or site label: CD45RA+CCR7+. This clonotype originated in a man between 18 and 29 years old in good health. The chain links TRBV27 with TRBJ1-5; TRBD1 aligns with 7 central bases. The DNA sequence follows: TGTGCCAGCGGGGCAGGGGGTCCGGCCGTCAATCAGCCCCAGCATTTT. The encoded protein is CASGAGGPAVNQPQHF.